The clone carrying this TCR beta chain was picked up one time. Libraries were prepared by immunoSEQ multiplex PCR; TCRdb keeps only in-frame clonotypes and omits some of them. The sample carries some 340,000 clones, around 90% recorded once. The record originates from a study of cytomegalovirus exposure and HLA in healthy donors. The sample comprised PBMCs. This sequence originates from a woman aged 25 to 39 in good health and CMV-seropositive.

Here the CDR3 reads CASSGLAGGYNEQFF. CDR3 in DNA: TGTGCCAGCAGCGGACTAGCGGGAGGCTACAATGAGCAGTTCTTC. This sequence joins TRBV6-1 and TRBJ2-1; 14 bases agree with TRBD2. CDR1 is MNHNS and CDR2 is SASEGT in the germline V gene. The CDR3 spans 15 residues. V shed 6 bases and J 3 bases; nucleotides not matched to a gene: 1.